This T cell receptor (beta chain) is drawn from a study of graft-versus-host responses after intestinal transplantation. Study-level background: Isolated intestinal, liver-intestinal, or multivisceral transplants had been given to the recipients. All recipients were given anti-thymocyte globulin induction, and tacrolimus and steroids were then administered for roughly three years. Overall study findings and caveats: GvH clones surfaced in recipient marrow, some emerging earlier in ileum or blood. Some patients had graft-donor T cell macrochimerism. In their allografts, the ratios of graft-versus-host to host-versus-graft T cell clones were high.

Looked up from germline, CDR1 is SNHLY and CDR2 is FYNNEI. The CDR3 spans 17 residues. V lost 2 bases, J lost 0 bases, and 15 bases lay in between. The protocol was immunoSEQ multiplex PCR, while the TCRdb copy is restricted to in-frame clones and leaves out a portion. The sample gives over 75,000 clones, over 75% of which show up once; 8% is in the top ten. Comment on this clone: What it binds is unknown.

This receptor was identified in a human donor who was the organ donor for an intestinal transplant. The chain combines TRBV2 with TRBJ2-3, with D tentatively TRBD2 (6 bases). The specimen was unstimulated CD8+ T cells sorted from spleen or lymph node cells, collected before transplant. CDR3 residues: CASSEISAGPSTDTQYF. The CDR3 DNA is TGTGCCAGCAGTGAAATTAGTGCGGGGCCGAGCACAGATACGCAGTATTTT.